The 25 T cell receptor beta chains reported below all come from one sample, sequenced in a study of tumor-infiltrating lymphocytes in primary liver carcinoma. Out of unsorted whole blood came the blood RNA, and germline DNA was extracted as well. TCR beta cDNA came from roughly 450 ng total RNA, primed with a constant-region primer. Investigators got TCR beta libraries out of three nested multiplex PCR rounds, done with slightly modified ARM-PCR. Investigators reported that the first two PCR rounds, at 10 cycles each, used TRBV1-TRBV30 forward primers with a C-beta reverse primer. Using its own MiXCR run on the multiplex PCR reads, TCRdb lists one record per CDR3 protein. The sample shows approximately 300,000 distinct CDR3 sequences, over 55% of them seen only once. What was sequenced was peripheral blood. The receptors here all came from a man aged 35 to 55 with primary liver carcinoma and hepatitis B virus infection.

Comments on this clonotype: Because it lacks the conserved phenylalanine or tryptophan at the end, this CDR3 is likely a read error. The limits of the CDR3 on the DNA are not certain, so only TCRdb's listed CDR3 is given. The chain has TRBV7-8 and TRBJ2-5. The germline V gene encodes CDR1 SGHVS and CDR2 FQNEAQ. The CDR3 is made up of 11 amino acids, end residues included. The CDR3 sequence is CASSLKETHYL.

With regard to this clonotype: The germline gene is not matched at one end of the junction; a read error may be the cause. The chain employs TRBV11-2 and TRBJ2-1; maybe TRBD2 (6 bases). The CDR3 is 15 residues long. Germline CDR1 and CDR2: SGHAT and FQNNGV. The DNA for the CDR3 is TGTGCCAGCAGCTTAGTCACGGGAGAGAAAAATGAGCAGTCCTTC. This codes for CASSLVTGEKNEQSF.

CDR3 nucleotide sequence: TGTGCCAGCAGCTTAAGGGATAGGGCCTACGAGCAGTACTTC. Residues: CASSLRDRAYEQYF. V gene TRBV7-3 combines with J gene TRBJ2-7; no clear D gene. Trimming shortened V by 1 base and J by 2 bases, and 9 bases separated the two germline ends. The CDR3 has 14 residues. The germline CDR1 and CDR2 sequences are SGHTA and FQGTGA. The full variable domain, completed using reference TRBV7-3 and TRBJ2-7, is GAGVSQTPSNKVTEKGKYVELRCDPISGHTALYWYRQSLGQGPEFLIYFQGTGAADDSGLPNDRFFAVRPEGSVSTLKIQRTERGDSAVYLCASSLRDRAYEQYFGPGTRLTVT.

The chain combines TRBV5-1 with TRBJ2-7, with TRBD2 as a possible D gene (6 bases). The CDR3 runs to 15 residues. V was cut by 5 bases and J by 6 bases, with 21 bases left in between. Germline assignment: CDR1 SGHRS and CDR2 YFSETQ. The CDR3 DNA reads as TGCGCCAGCAGGCGACTAGGCAGGGAACAAGGCGAGCAGTACTTC. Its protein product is CASRRLGREQGEQYF.

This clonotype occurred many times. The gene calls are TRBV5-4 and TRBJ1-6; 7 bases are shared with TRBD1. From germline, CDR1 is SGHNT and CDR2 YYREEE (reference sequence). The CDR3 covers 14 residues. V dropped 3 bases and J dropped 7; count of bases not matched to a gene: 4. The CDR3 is CASSSGQQNSPLHF. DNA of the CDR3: TGTGCCAGCAGCTCGGGACAGCAAAATTCACCCCTCCACTTT.

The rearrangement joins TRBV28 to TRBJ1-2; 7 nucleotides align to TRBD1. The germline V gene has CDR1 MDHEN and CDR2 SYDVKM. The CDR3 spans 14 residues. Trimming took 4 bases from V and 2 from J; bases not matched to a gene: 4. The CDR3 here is CASSSQTGNYGYTF. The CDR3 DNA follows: TGTGCCAGCAGTTCGCAGACAGGGAACTATGGCTACACCTTC.

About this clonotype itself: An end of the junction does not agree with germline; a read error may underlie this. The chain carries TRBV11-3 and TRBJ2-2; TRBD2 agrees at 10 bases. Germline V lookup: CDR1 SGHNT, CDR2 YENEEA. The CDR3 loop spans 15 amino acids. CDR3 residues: CASSLGLADTGELVF. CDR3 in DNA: TGTGCCAGCAGTTTAGGACTAGCGGACACCGGGGAGCTGGTTTTT.

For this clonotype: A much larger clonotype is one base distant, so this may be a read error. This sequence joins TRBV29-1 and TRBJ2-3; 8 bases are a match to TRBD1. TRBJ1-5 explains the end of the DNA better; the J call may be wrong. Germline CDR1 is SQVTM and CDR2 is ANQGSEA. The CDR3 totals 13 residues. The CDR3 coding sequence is TGCAGCGTTAGGACAGGGAACACAGATACGCAGCATTTT. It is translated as CSVRTGNTDTQHF.

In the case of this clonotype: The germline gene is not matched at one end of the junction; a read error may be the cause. The CDR3 DNA reads as TGTGCCAGCAGCTACGGGCAGGGAGCTAACTATGGCTACGCCTTC. Its translation is CASSYGQGANYGYAF. The rearrangement links TRBV12-3 or TRBV12-4 to TRBJ1-2, with a tentative D call TRBD1 (5 bases). There are 15 residues in the CDR3.

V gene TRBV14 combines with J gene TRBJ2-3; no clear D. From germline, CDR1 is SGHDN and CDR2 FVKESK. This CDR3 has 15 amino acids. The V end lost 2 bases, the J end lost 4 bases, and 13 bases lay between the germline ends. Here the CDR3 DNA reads TGTGCCAGCAGCCAACTCTCTTCTGGTGCAGATACGCAGTATTTT. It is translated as CASSQLSSGADTQYF.

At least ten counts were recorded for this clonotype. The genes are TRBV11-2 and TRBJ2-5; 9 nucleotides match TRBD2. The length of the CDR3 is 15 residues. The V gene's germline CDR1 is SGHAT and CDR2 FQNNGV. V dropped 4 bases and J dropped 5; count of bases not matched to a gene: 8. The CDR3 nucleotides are TGTGCCAGCAGCTACCGGCGGGAGGGCCGGGAGACCCAGTACTTC. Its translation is CASSYRREGRETQYF.

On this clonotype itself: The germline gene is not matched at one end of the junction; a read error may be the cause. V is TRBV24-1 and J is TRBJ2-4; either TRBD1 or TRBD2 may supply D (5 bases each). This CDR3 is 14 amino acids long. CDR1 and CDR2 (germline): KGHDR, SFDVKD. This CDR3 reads CSTSEPSGRNIQYF. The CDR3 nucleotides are TGTTCCACCAGTGAGCCTTCGGGACGAAACATTCAGTACTTC.

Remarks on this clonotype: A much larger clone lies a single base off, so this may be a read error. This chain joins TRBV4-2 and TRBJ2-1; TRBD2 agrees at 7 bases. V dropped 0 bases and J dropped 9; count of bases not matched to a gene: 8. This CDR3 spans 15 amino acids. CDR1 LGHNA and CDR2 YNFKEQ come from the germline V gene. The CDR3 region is CASSQDGRGLSEQFF. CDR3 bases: TGTGCCAGCAGCCAAGATGGGAGGGGACTTAGTGAGCAGTTCTTC.

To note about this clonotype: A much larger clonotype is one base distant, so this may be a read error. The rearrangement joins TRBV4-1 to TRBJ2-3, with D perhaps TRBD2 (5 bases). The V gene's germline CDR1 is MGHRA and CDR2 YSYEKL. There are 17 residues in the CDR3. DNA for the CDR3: TGCGCCGGCAGCCAAGAAGGCCCGAGAGGGAACGCAGATACGCAGTATTTT. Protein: CAGSQEGPRGNADTQYF.

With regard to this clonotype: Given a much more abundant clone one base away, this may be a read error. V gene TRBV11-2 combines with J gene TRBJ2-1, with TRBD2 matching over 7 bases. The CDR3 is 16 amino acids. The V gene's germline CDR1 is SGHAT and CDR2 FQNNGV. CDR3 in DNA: TGTGCCAGCAACTTAGAAGTGGGAGGGCCCTTCGATGAGCAGTTCTTC. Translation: CASNLEVGGPFDEQFF.

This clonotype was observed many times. The CDR3 sequence is CASSWTTGNYGYTF. The CDR3 DNA sequence: TGCGCCAGCAGCTGGACGACAGGGAACTATGGCTACACCTTC. V is TRBV4-1 and J is TRBJ1-2; 7 bases agree with TRBD1. After removal of 5 bases from V and 2 bases from J, the junction contained 5 bases not matched to a gene. Germline V lookup: CDR1 MGHRA, CDR2 YSYEKL. The CDR3 is 14 residues long.

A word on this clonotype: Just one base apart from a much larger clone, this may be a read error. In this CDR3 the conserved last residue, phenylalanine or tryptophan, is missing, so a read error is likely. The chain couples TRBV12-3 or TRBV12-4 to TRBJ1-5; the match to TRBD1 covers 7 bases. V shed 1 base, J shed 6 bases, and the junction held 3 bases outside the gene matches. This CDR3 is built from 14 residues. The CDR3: CASSLEGASQPQHL. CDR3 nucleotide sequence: TGTGCCAGCAGTTTAGAGGGGGCGAGTCAGCCCCAGCATCTT.

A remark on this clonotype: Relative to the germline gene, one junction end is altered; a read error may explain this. For the CDR3, the DNA is TGTGCCAGCAGCTCCAACAGGTGTATTAGCAATCAGCACCAGCATTTT. This gives the protein CASSSNRCISNQHQHF. The V and J genes are TRBV5-6 and TRBJ1-5, with D maybe TRBD1 (5 bases). The CDR3 has 16 amino acids. Germline V CDR1 and CDR2: SGHDT, YYEEEE.

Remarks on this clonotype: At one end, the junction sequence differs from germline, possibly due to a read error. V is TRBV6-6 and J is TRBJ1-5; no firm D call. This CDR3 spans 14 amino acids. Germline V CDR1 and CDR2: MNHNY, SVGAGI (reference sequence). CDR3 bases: TGTGCCAGCAGTTCCACTACAGCTAATCAGCCCCCGCACTTC. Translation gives CASSSTTANQPPHF.

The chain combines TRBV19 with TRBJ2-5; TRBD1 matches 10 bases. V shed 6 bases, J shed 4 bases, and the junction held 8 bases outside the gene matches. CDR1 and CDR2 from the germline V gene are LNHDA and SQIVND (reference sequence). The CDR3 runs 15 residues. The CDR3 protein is CASRRSGTGVETQYF. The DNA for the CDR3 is TGTGCCAGTAGGAGATCCGGGACAGGGGTAGAGACCCAGTACTTC.

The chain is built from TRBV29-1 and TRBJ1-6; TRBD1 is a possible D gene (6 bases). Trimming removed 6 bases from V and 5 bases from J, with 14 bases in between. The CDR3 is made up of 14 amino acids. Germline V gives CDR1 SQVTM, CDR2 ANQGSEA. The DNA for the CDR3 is TGCAGCGTCTCTACTAGACAGGATAATTCACCCCTCCACTTT. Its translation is CSVSTRQDNSPLHF.

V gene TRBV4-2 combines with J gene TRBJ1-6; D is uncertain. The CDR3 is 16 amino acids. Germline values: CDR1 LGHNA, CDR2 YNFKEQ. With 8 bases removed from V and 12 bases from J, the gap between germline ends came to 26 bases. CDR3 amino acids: CASGRSLRQDGLPLHF. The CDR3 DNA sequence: TGTGCCAGCGGCCGAAGTTTGAGGCAGGACGGATTACCCCTCCACTTT.

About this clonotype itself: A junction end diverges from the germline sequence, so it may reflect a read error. CDR3 protein: CASSIETFGNSPIHF. For the CDR3, the DNA is TGTGCCAGCAGCATAGAAACGTTTGGGAATTCACCCATCCACTTT. The chain employs TRBV11-2 and TRBJ1-6; D unclear. This CDR3 has 15 residues. Germline lookup yields CDR1 SGHAT and CDR2 FQNNGV.

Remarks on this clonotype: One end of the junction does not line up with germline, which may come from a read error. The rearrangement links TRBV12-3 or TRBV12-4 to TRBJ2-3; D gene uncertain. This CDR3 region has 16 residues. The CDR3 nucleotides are TGCGCCAGCAGGTCAGGACGCACGCCAAGCACAGATACGCAGTATTTT. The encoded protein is CASRSGRTPSTDTQYF.

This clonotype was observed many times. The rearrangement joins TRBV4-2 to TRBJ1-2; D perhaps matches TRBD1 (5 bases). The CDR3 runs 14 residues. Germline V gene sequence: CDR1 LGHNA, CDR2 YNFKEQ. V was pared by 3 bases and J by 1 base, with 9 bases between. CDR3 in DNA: TGTGCCAGCAGCCAGGGGACGGATAACTATGGCTACACCTTC. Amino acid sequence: CASSQGTDNYGYTF.